The source of this T cell receptor beta chain is a study of CD8 T cells in Susac syndrome. When the RNA was reverse transcribed, random hexamers were used with an input of roughly 0.45 to 1 ug. Multiplex immunoSEQ PCR targeted 54 Vbeta and 13 Jbeta TCR beta segments. One entry per CDR3 protein, called by TCRdb with MiXCR from the immunoSEQ multiplex PCR reads. The sample consists of around 200,000 distinct CDR3 sequences, roughly 94% of them appearing once. High-throughput TCR beta sequencing covered peripheral CD8+ and CD4+ T cells. The patients serving as multiple sclerosis controls were treatment-naive. They had stable or active relapsing-remitting disease and fulfilled revised McDonald criteria. The CD8+ and CD4+ T cells were negatively isolated, with the TEMRA cells enriched by FACS. The CDR3 is made up of 15 amino acids. Trimming pared 0 bases from V and 1 base from J, leaving 10 bases between. Per the germline V gene, CDR1 is SGHRS and CDR2 is YFSETQ.

Sequenced sample: CD4+ T cells from PBMCs. This clonotype was obtained from a human donor with multiple sclerosis. The chain joins TRBV5-1 to TRBJ2-5; D perhaps matches TRBD2 (5 bases). CDR3 bases: TGCGCCAGCAGCTTGGAGGCAGGACTCCAAGAGACCCAGTACTTC. Translated, it gives CASSLEAGLQETQYF.